Listed below are T cell receptor beta chains from one sample, sequenced in a study of regulatory T cells in long-lasting Graves disease. TCRdb called the multiplex PCR reads again in MiXCR, with one record for every CDR3 protein. In the table there are 560,000 or so distinct CDR3 sequences, 15% to 20% of which are singletons. This sample was also put to use in a study of T cells in Graves' hyperthyroidism and ophthalmopathy.

Sample: peripheral blood mononuclear cells (PBMCs), taken at new diagnosis, from a patient treated with antithyroid drugs. The origin of the receptors is a man between 18 and 29 years old with Graves disease. Each CDR3 is given with its conserved first and last residue. A D gene is named only where the DNA matches it firmly. Expanded clones are given a class, and other clones once, few, many or no size at all.

v_gene: TRBV6-5; j_gene: TRBJ1-1; abundance: many; d_gene: .; CDR3nt: TGTGCCAGCAGTTACGGCATGAACACTGAAGCTTTCTTT; CDR3aa: CASSYGMNTEAFF
v_gene: TRBV5-1; j_gene: TRBJ2-5; abundance: few; d_gene: TRBD2; CDR3nt: TGCGCCAGCAGCCGGGGGGGCGGCCCCGGGGAGACCCAGTACTTC; CDR3aa: CASSRGGGPGETQYF
v_gene: TRBV6-1; j_gene: TRBJ1-1; abundance: many; d_gene: .; CDR3nt: TGTGCCAGCAGACCCACCACCTTCAGGACTGAAGCTTTCTTT; CDR3aa: CASRPTTFRTEAFF
v_gene: TRBV28; j_gene: TRBJ2-7; abundance: many; d_gene: .; CDR3nt: TGTGCCAGCAGTTCCCGGGACCCGGGGTCCTACGAGCAGTACTTC; CDR3aa: CASSSRDPGSYEQYF
v_gene: TRBV14; j_gene: TRBJ2-7; abundance: few; d_gene: TRBD1; CDR3nt: TGTGCCAGCAGCCCGACAGGGGGCCAAGCCTACGAGCAGTACTTC; CDR3aa: CASSPTGGQAYEQYF
v_gene: TRBV20-1; j_gene: TRBJ2-7; abundance: many; d_gene: TRBD2; CDR3nt: TGCAGTGCTAGGGGGGGGTACTACGAGCAGTACTTC; CDR3aa: CSARGGYYEQYF
v_gene: TRBV2; j_gene: TRBJ2-2; abundance: .; d_gene: .; CDR3nt: TGTGCCAGCGGTCAGGGTATAGGCGGGGAGCTGTTTTTT; CDR3aa: CASGQGIGGELFF
v_gene: TRBV11-2; j_gene: TRBJ2-7; abundance: many; d_gene: TRBD2; CDR3nt: TGTGCCAGCGGTCTGACTAGCGGCTCCTACGAGCAGTACTTC; CDR3aa: CASGLTSGSYEQYF
v_gene: TRBV4-1; j_gene: TRBJ1-6; abundance: .; d_gene: .; CDR3nt: TGCGCCAGCAGCCGGGACGGTTATTCATCCCTCCACTTT; CDR3aa: CASSRDGYSSLHF
v_gene: TRBV29-1; j_gene: TRBJ2-2; abundance: few; d_gene: TRBD1; CDR3nt: TGCAGCGTTGAGCCTGCGCAGGGGGCGCACACCGGGGAGCTGTTTTTT; CDR3aa: CSVEPAQGAHTGELFF
v_gene: TRBV28; j_gene: TRBJ1-5; abundance: few; d_gene: TRBD1; CDR3nt: TGTGCCAGCAGTACGGACAGGGTCAATCAGCCCCAGCATTTT; CDR3aa: CASSTDRVNQPQHF
v_gene: TRBV20-1; j_gene: TRBJ2-5; abundance: .; d_gene: TRBD1; CDR3nt: TGCAGTGCGGGACAGGGAGGGGAAGAGACCCAGTACTTC; CDR3aa: CSAGQGGEETQYF
v_gene: TRBV27; j_gene: TRBJ2-4; abundance: few; d_gene: .; CDR3nt: TGTGCCAGCAGTCAGATAGCCAAAAACATTCAGTACTTC; CDR3aa: CASSQIAKNIQYF
v_gene: TRBV27; j_gene: TRBJ2-7; abundance: .; d_gene: TRBD2; CDR3nt: TGTGCCAGCAGTTTATCCAGCGGGACCCTCTCCTACGAGCAGTACTTC; CDR3aa: CASSLSSGTLSYEQYF
v_gene: TRBV3-1; j_gene: TRBJ1-5; abundance: many; d_gene: .; CDR3nt: TGTGCCAGCAGCCTGAACCCGGGCCCCAATCAGCCCCAGCATTTT; CDR3aa: CASSLNPGPNQPQHF
v_gene: TRBV11-2; j_gene: TRBJ1-3; abundance: many; d_gene: .; CDR3nt: TGTGCCAGCAGCACCCAAAGGGCCTCTGGAAACACCATATATTTT; CDR3aa: CASSTQRASGNTIYF
v_gene: TRBV7-8; j_gene: TRBJ2-4; abundance: few; d_gene: .; CDR3nt: TGTGCCAGCAGCTTAGATTCTGGGCGGTACATTCAGTACTTC; CDR3aa: CASSLDSGRYIQYF
v_gene: TRBV27; j_gene: TRBJ1-5; abundance: few; d_gene: TRBD1; CDR3nt: TGTGCCAGCAGTTGGACAGGGGTTAATCAGCCCCAGCATTTT; CDR3aa: CASSWTGVNQPQHF
v_gene: TRBV5-1; j_gene: TRBJ2-3; abundance: many; d_gene: TRBD2; CDR3nt: TGCGCCAGCAGCTGGGGGACTAGCGGGGCCACCGATACGCAGTATTTT; CDR3aa: CASSWGTSGATDTQYF
v_gene: TRBV5-1; j_gene: TRBJ2-5; abundance: .; d_gene: .; CDR3nt: TGCGCCAGCAGCTTGCGACAGCAAGAGACCCAGTACTTC; CDR3aa: CASSLRQQETQYF
v_gene: TRBV6-1; j_gene: TRBJ2-7; abundance: many; d_gene: .; CDR3nt: TGTGCCAGCAGCCTCGTGAGGGGACACGAGCAGTACTTC; CDR3aa: CASSLVRGHEQYF
v_gene: TRBV18; j_gene: TRBJ2-2; abundance: many; d_gene: .; CDR3nt: TGTGCCAGCTCAGAAGCAACTTTCACCGGGGAGCTGTTTTTT; CDR3aa: CASSEATFTGELFF
v_gene: TRBV28; j_gene: TRBJ2-4; abundance: many; d_gene: .; CDR3nt: TGTGCCAGCAGTTTAGATAGAGGGATAGGAGGGAACATTCAGTACTTC; CDR3aa: CASSLDRGIGGNIQYF
v_gene: TRBV4-1; j_gene: TRBJ1-1; abundance: .; d_gene: .; CDR3nt: TGCGCCAGCAGCGAAGGGTCGGCAGGGTGGAACTCTGAAGCTTTCTTT; CDR3aa: CASSEGSAGWNSEAFF
v_gene: TRBV20-1; j_gene: TRBJ1-1; abundance: many; d_gene: .; CDR3nt: TGCAGTGCCTCCTGGGGGGGGACTTTGAACACTGAAGCTTTCTTT; CDR3aa: CSASWGGTLNTEAFF
v_gene: TRBV27; j_gene: TRBJ2-4; abundance: many; d_gene: .; CDR3nt: TGTGCCAGCAGTTTATCTTTTGGGTTCGGAAACATTCAGTACTTC; CDR3aa: CASSLSFGFGNIQYF
v_gene: TRBV27; j_gene: TRBJ2-3; abundance: .; d_gene: .; CDR3nt: TGTGCCAGCAGTTTATCGAATGGGGACTCTAGCACAGATACGCAGTATTTT; CDR3aa: CASSLSNGDSSTDTQYF
v_gene: TRBV15; j_gene: TRBJ1-2; abundance: .; d_gene: .; CDR3nt: TGTGCCACCAGCAGAGAACGCAGGGCTGCCTATGGCTACACCTTC; CDR3aa: CATSRERRAAYGYTF